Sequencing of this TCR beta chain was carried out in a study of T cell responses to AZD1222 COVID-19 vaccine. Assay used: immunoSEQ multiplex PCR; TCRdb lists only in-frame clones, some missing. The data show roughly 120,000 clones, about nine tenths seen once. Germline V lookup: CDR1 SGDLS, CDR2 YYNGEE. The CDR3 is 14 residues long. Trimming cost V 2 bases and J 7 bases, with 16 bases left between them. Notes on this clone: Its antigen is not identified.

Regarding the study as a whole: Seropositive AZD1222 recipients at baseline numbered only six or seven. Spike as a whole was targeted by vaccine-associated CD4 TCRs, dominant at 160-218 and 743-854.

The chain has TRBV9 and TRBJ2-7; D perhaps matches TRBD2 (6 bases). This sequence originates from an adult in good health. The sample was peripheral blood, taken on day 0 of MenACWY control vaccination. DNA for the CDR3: TGTGCCAGCAGCGTCGACGGTAGTGGAGGGGAGCAGTACTTC. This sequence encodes CASSVDGSGGEQYF. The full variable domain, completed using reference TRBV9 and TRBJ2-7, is DSGVTQTPKHLITATGQRVTLRCSPRSGDLSVYWYQQSLDQGLQFLIQYYNGEERAKGNILERFSAQQFPDLHSELNLSSLELGDSALYFCASSVDGSGGEQYFGPGTRLTVT.